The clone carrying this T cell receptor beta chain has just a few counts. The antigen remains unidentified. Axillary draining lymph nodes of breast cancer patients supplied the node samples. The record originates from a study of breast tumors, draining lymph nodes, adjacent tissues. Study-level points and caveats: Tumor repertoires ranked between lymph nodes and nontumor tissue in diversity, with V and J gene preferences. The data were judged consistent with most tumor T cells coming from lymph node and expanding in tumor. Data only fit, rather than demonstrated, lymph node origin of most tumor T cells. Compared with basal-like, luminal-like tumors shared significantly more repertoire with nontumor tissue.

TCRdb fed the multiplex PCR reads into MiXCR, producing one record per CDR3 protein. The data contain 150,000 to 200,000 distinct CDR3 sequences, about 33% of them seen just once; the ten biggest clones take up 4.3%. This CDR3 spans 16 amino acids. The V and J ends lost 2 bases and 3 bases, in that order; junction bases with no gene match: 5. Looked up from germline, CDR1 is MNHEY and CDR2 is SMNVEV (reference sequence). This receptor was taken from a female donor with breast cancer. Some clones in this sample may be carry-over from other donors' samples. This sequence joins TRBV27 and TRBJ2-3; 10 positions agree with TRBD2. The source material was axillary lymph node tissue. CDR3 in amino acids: CASSLRLAGATDTQYF. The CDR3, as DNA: TGTGCCAGCAGTTTAAGGCTAGCGGGAGCTACAGATACGCAGTATTTT.